Listed below are T cell receptor beta chains from one sample, sequenced in a study of pediatric ulcerative colitis. Here immunoSEQ multiplex PCR was the method, and the copy in TCRdb shows in-frame clones only, minus some. The table lists approximately 32,000 clones, around 82% of them singletons. Sequencing input: blood. The receptors were gathered from a boy aged 10-17 years with severe ulcerative colitis. Each CDR3 is given with its conserved first and last residue. The order of the fields is D gene, clone size, V gene, J gene, CDR3 protein, CDR3 DNA. D genes are given only for firm matches. Size is stated for part of the rows, as once, few or many counts, or as a class when the clone is expanded.

D: TRBD2; size: NA; V: TRBV19; J: TRBJ2-1; CDR3: CASSIRRGGTDEQFF; DNA: TGTGCCAGTAGTATCCGGCGGGGGGGCACCGATGAGCAGTTCTTC
D: NA; size: few; V: TRBV7-9; J: TRBJ2-7; CDR3: CASSGSSYEQYF; DNA: TGTGCCAGCTCGGGGAGCTCCTACGAGCAGTACTTC
D: NA; size: NA; V: TRBV7-6; J: TRBJ1-2; CDR3: CASSLEGHGYTF; DNA: TGTGCCAGCAGCTTAGAGGGGCATGGCTACACCTTC
D: NA; size: NA; V: TRBV6-8; J: TRBJ2-1; CDR3: CASSYTPGSSYNEQFF; DNA: TGTGCCAGCAGTTACACCCCAGGGAGCTCCTACAATGAGCAGTTCTTC
D: NA; size: NA; V: TRBV18; J: TRBJ2-2; CDR3: CASSRDSYSGELFF; DNA: TGTGCCAGCTCACGGGACTCCTATTCCGGGGAGCTGTTTTTT
D: NA; size: once; V: TRBV30; J: TRBJ2-1; CDR3: CAWRLAYNEQFF; DNA: TGTGCCTGGAGACTAGCTTACAATGAGCAGTTCTTC
D: NA; size: NA; V: TRBV6-5; J: TRBJ2-3; CDR3: CASSYVQSTDTQYF; DNA: TGTGCCAGCAGTTACGTTCAGAGCACAGATACGCAGTATTTT
D: NA; size: NA; V: TRBV5-6; J: TRBJ2-2; CDR3: CASSLATVNTGELFF; DNA: TGTGCCAGCAGCTTGGCGACAGTTAACACCGGGGAGCTGTTTTTT
D: TRBD1; size: once; V: TRBV9; J: TRBJ1-2; CDR3: CASSGNRGSYGYTF; DNA: TGTGCCAGCAGCGGAAACAGGGGGTCTTACGGCTACACCTTC
D: NA; size: NA; V: TRBV6-1; J: TRBJ2-7; CDR3: CASSESIHVEQYF; DNA: TGTGCCAGCAGTGAGTCCATCCATGTTGAGCAGTACTTC
D: NA; size: NA; V: TRBV7-2; J: TRBJ1-2; CDR3: CASSLIGGGYGYTF; DNA: TGTGCCAGCAGCTTGATTGGGGGAGGCTATGGCTACACCTTC
D: NA; size: NA; V: TRBV4-3; J: TRBJ1-6; CDR3: CASSQESRRPNSPLHF; DNA: TGCGCCAGCAGCCAAGAGTCGCGACGGCCAAATTCACCCCTCCACTTT
D: NA; size: NA; V: TRBV4-3; J: TRBJ2-7; CDR3: CASSQDMGGASYEQYF; DNA: TGCGCCAGCAGCCAAGATATGGGCGGCGCTAGCTACGAGCAGTACTTC
D: NA; size: NA; V: TRBV5-4; J: TRBJ1-1; CDR3: CASSLDLGNTEAFF; DNA: TGTGCCAGCAGCTTGGATTTGGGGAACACTGAAGCTTTCTTT
D: TRBD2; size: once; V: TRBV9; J: TRBJ2-7; CDR3: CASSASGTSYEQYF; DNA: TGTGCCAGCAGCGCTTCCGGGACTAGCTACGAGCAGTACTTC
D: NA; size: NA; V: TRBV18; J: TRBJ2-7; CDR3: CASSPKGYEQYF; DNA: TGTGCCAGCTCTCCTAAGGGGTACGAGCAGTACTTC
D: NA; size: NA; V: TRBV27; J: TRBJ1-2; CDR3: CASSREGVYGYTF; DNA: TGTGCCAGCAGCAGGGAGGGAGTGTATGGCTACACCTTC
D: TRBD1; size: NA; V: TRBV7-9; J: TRBJ2-1; CDR3: CASSFPGQGGNEQFF; DNA: TGTGCCAGCAGCTTCCCCGGACAGGGTGGCAATGAGCAGTTCTTC
D: NA; size: NA; V: TRBV13; J: TRBJ1-4; CDR3: CASSLAGDVGEKLFF; DNA: TGTGCCAGCAGCTTAGCAGGGGATGTCGGTGAAAAACTGTTTTTT
D: TRBD2; size: NA; V: TRBV6-5; J: TRBJ2-5; CDR3: CASSSGGGYQETQYF; DNA: TGTGCCAGCAGTTCAGGCGGGGGATACCAAGAGACCCAGTACTTC
D: TRBD1; size: NA; V: TRBV19; J: TRBJ1-1; CDR3: CASSPEGGWAEAFF; DNA: TGTGCCAGTAGCCCCGAAGGGGGCTGGGCTGAAGCTTTCTTT
D: NA; size: NA; V: TRBV25-1; J: TRBJ1-5; CDR3: CASSEGGKQPYSNQPQHF; DNA: TGTGCCAGCAGTGAAGGGGGGAAACAGCCCTATAGCAATCAGCCCCAGCATTTT
D: TRBD2; size: NA; V: TRBV5-1; J: TRBJ2-5; CDR3: CASSPMASLAGAQETQYF; DNA: TGCGCCAGCAGCCCGATGGCAAGTCTAGCGGGGGCCCAAGAGACCCAGTACTTC
D: TRBD1; size: NA; V: TRBV13; J: TRBJ2-5; CDR3: CASSLGQGIREQYF; DNA: TGTGCCAGCAGCTTAGGACAGGGGATTAGGGAGCAGTACTTC
D: NA; size: NA; V: TRBV7-7; J: TRBJ1-2; CDR3: CASSKRGAEKGYTF; DNA: TGTGCTAGCAGCAAAAGGGGCGCGGAAAAGGGCTACACCTTC
D: TRBD2; size: once; V: TRBV7-9; J: TRBJ2-2; CDR3: CASSSGLDTGELFF; DNA: TGTGCCAGCAGCTCGGGACTAGACACCGGGGAGCTGTTTTTT
D: NA; size: NA; V: TRBV5-6; J: TRBJ2-1; CDR3: CASSFGLREQFF; DNA: TGTGCCAGCAGCTTTGGACTACGAGAGCAGTTCTTC
D: NA; size: NA; V: TRBV5-1; J: TRBJ1-1; CDR3: CASRVQENTEAFF; DNA: TGCGCCAGCAGGGTTCAGGAGAACACTGAAGCTTTCTTT
D: TRBD1; size: NA; V: TRBV14; J: TRBJ2-7; CDR3: CASSNRGSYEQYF; DNA: TGTGCCAGCAGCAACAGGGGGTCCTACGAGCAGTACTTC
D: NA; size: NA; V: TRBV13; J: TRBJ1-1; CDR3: CASSLGWGRVTEAFF; DNA: TGTGCCAGCAGCTTAGGCTGGGGGCGAGTGACTGAAGCTTTCTTT
D: TRBD2; size: NA; V: TRBV28; J: TRBJ2-2; CDR3: CASSPGGGGKMAGELFF; DNA: TGTGCCAGCAGTCCCGGCGGCGGGGGGAAAATGGCCGGGGAGCTGTTTTTT
D: NA; size: NA; V: TRBV6-5; J: TRBJ1-2; CDR3: CASSNRAGNYGYTF; DNA: TGTGCCAGCAGTAACCGGGCCGGAAACTATGGCTACACCTTC
D: NA; size: NA; V: TRBV5-1; J: TRBJ1-1; CDR3: CASSSGVEAFF; DNA: TGCGCCAGCAGCTCTGGGGTCGAAGCTTTCTTT
D: TRBD1; size: once; V: TRBV6-6; J: TRBJ1-2; CDR3: CASSRGLTGAASGYTF; DNA: TGTGCCAGCAGCAGGGGGTTAACAGGGGCCGCGAGCGGCTACACCTTC
D: TRBD1; size: few; V: TRBV9; J: TRBJ1-1; CDR3: CASSPQGGATNTEAFF; DNA: TGTGCCAGCAGCCCCCAGGGGGGGGCGACGAACACTGAAGCTTTCTTT
D: NA; size: NA; V: TRBV4-1; J: TRBJ2-7; CDR3: CASSQEGWGEYEQYF; DNA: TGCGCCAGCAGCCAAGAGGGGTGGGGCGAGTACGAGCAGTACTTC
D: NA; size: NA; V: TRBV6-6; J: TRBJ2-5; CDR3: CASRAQGRETQYF; DNA: TGTGCCAGCAGAGCCCAGGGAAGAGAGACCCAGTACTTC
D: NA; size: NA; V: TRBV6-1; J: TRBJ1-2; CDR3: CASRQGAYGYTF; DNA: TGTGCCAGCAGGCAGGGCGCCTATGGCTACACCTTC
D: TRBD1; size: NA; V: TRBV7-2; J: TRBJ1-3; CDR3: CASSLAGGASGNTIYF; DNA: TGTGCCAGCAGCTTAGCAGGGGGCGCGTCCGGAAACACCATATATTTT
D: TRBD1; size: medium-sized; V: TRBV19; J: TRBJ1-1; CDR3: CASSAIQGATEAFF; DNA: TGTGCCAGTAGTGCAATACAGGGGGCCACTGAAGCTTTCTTT
D: NA; size: NA; V: TRBV7-2; J: TRBJ2-1; CDR3: CASSWLWGGENEQFF; DNA: TGTGCCAGCAGCTGGCTATGGGGCGGGGAAAATGAGCAGTTCTTC
D: NA; size: NA; V: TRBV30; J: TRBJ2-2; CDR3: CAWRTPAWILTEGGTGELFF; DNA: TGTGCCTGGAGGACTCCAGCGTGGATCCTTACTGAGGGAGGCACCGGGGAGCTGTTTTTT
D: TRBD1; size: few; V: TRBV6-1; J: TRBJ1-2; CDR3: CASSEWSSFQGGGYTF; DNA: TGTGCCAGCAGTGAATGGAGCTCCTTTCAGGGGGGTGGCTACACCTTC
D: TRBD2; size: NA; V: TRBV9; J: TRBJ2-3; CDR3: CASSVFGSGGRDTQYF; DNA: TGTGCCAGCAGCGTGTTTGGTAGCGGGGGCAGAGATACGCAGTATTTT
D: TRBD2; size: NA; V: TRBV4-1; J: TRBJ2-1; CDR3: CASSQDWGPVAGDSNEQFF; DNA: TGCGCCAGCAGCCAAGATTGGGGGCCGGTAGCGGGGGACAGCAATGAGCAGTTCTTC